The source of this T cell receptor (beta chain) is a study of breast tumors, draining lymph nodes, adjacent tissues. Via MiXCR, TCRdb re-called the multiplex PCR reads, giving one row per CDR3 protein. The table shows around 250,000 distinct CDR3 sequences, with under 40% occurring only once. This clonotype was counted many times. The CDR3 length is 14 residues. The V gene end was trimmed by 7 bases and the J gene end by 5 bases; junction bases not matched to a gene: 7. CDR1 SGHTA and CDR2 FQGNSA come from the germline V gene. Samples came from axillary lymph nodes draining the breast cancer. The chain combines TRBV7-2 with TRBJ1-5, with 8 bases aligning to TRBD1. Sample: axillary lymph node tissue. This receptor was taken from a female donor with breast cancer. Some clones in this sample may be carry-over from other donors' samples. The CDR3 DNA sequence: TGTGCCAGCATCAGGACAGGGAACCATCAGCCCCAGCATTTT. Its translation: CASIRTGNHQPQHF.